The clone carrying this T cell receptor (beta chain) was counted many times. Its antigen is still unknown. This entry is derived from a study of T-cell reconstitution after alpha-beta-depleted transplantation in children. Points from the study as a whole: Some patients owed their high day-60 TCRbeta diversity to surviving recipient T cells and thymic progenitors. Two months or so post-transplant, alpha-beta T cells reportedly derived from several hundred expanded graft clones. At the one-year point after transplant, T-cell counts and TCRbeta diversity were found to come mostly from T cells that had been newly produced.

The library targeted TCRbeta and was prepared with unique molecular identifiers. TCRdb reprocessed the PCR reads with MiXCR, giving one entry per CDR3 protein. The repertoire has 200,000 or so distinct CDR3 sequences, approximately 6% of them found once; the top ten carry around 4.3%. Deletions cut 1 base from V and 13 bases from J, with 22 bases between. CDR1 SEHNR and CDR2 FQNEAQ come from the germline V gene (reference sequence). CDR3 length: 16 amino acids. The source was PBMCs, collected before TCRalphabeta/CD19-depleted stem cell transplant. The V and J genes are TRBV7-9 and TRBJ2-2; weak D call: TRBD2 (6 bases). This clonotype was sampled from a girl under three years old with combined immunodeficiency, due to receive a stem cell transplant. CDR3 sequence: CASSLELASTRVVLFF. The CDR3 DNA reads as TGTGCCAGCAGCTTAGAACTAGCTTCTACGCGTGTAGTGCTGTTTTTT.